These 31 T cell receptor beta chains came from one sample sequenced in a study of control samples from healthy donors and cancer patients. The protocol was immunoSEQ multiplex PCR, while the TCRdb copy is restricted to in-frame clones and leaves out a portion. Its clone listing holds about 190,000 clones. Material for sequencing was blood. All receptors come from a woman between 25 and 40 years old in good health.

The chain links TRBV4-2 to TRBJ2-3, with 14 bases fitting TRBD2. Germline V gene sequence: CDR1 LGHNA, CDR2 YNFKEQ. Unmatched junction bases numbered 7, after V lost 1 base and J lost 4 bases. The CDR3 loop spans 18 amino acids. The DNA for the CDR3 is TGTGCCAGCAGCCAAGTGGCGCAGACTAGCGGGGGGGCAGATACGCAGTATTTT. Translated: CASSQVAQTSGGADTQYF.

The gene calls are TRBV28 and TRBJ1-6; 7 nucleotides agree with TRBD1. J was trimmed by 7 bases and V by 5 bases; bases with no gene match: 5. Per the germline V gene, CDR1 is MDHEN and CDR2 is SYDVKM. This CDR3 is 14 amino acids long. The CDR3 reads CASSLGQSNSPLHF. The DNA for the CDR3 is TGTGCCAGCAGTCTGGGACAGTCCAATTCACCCCTCCACTTT.

The chain is built from TRBV28 and TRBJ1-1; no definite D call. CDR1 MDHEN and CDR2 SYDVKM come from the germline V gene. V lost 0 bases and J 2 bases, leaving 7 bases between the germline ends. This CDR3 comprises 14 residues. This CDR3 is CASSLWSGNTEAFF. CDR3 coding DNA: TGTGCCAGCAGTTTATGGTCCGGAAACACTGAAGCTTTCTTT. Combining the CDR3 with reference TRBV28 and TRBJ1-1 gives the whole variable domain DVKVTQSSRYLVKRTGEKVFLECVQDMDHENMFWYRQDPGLGLRLIYFSYDVKMKEKGDIPEGYSVSREKKERFSLILESASTNQTSMYLCASSLWSGNTEAFFGQGTRLTVV.

V usage is TRBV10-3 and J usage is TRBJ1-2; D is possibly TRBD1 (5 bases). Deletions cut 7 bases from V and 8 bases from J, with 23 bases between. Germline V gives CDR1 ENHRY, CDR2 SYGVKD. There are 15 residues in the CDR3. CDR3 sequence: CAITGGTPYSMGYTF. The CDR3 nucleotides read TGTGCCATCACAGGTGGGACGCCTTACTCTATGGGCTACACCTTC.

This chain joins TRBV13 and TRBJ1-1; no firm D call. This CDR3 has 17 residues. The germline gives CDR1 PRHDT, CDR2 FYEKMQ (reference sequence). V lost 1 base to trimming and J lost 2 bases, with 17 bases between them. In DNA form, the CDR3 reads TGTGCCAGCAGCTTAGTCGCTGTCTCGGGCGGAAACACTGAAGCTTTCTTT. Its protein is CASSLVAVSGGNTEAFF.

The rearrangement joins TRBV6-2 or TRBV6-3 to TRBJ1-6; D unclear. Germline CDR1 is MNHEY and CDR2 is SVGEGT. The V end lost 0 bases, the J end lost 3 bases, and 9 bases lay between the germline ends. The CDR3 length is 16 residues. The CDR3 here is CASSYSSEYYNSPLHF. The CDR3 DNA is TGTGCCAGCAGTTACTCGAGCGAATACTATAATTCACCCCTCCACTTT.

The J gene is TRBJ1-5, the V gene TRBV5-1, with 10 bases that match TRBD1. There are 15 residues in the CDR3. Germline V gene lookup returns CDR1 SGHRS and CDR2 YFSETQ. With 0 bases clipped from V and 5 bases from J, the junction kept 2 bases outside the gene matches. The CDR3 nucleotides read TGCGCCAGCAGCTTGGGGGGGACAGGGGATCAGCCCCAGCATTTT. It is translated as CASSLGGTGDQPQHF.

The chain joins TRBV9 to TRBJ2-3, with 7 bases lining up with TRBD2. The CDR3 extends over 15 amino acids. Per the germline V gene, CDR1 is SGDLS and CDR2 is YYNGEE. The ends lost 2 bases at V and 2 bases at J; junction bases unmatched: 5. In DNA, the CDR3 is TGTGCCAGCAGCGTGGATCAGCGGGACACAGATACGCAGTATTTT. This gives the protein CASSVDQRDTDTQYF.

The chain joins TRBV4-1 to TRBJ1-3; D is uncertain. V was pared by 3 bases and J by 0 bases, with 6 bases between. The germline CDR1 and CDR2 sequences are MGHRA and YSYEKL. The length of the CDR3 is 14 residues. The CDR3 loop reads CASSQPYSGNTIYF. The CDR3 DNA reads TGCGCCAGCAGCCAGCCCTACTCTGGAAACACCATATATTTT.

The chain uses TRBV7-2 and TRBJ2-5, with 8 bases fitting TRBD1. V gave up 5 bases and J gave up 6 bases; unmatched junction bases: 5. Germline lookup yields CDR1 SGHTA and CDR2 FQGNSA. The CDR3 consists of 13 residues. The CDR3 coding sequence is TGTGCCAGCAGCCCGGACAGGGCAAAGACCCAGTACTTC. It yields the protein CASSPDRAKTQYF.

The V and J genes are TRBV4-1 and TRBJ1-2; weak D call: TRBD1 (5 bases). The V end was cut by 0 bases, the J end by 8 bases, with 16 bases between. Germline V lookup: CDR1 MGHRA, CDR2 YSYEKL. The CDR3 is 15 amino acids. The CDR3: CASSQEATASVGYTF. CDR3 nucleotide sequence: TGCGCCAGCAGCCAAGAGGCGACAGCCAGCGTCGGCTACACCTTC.

On this clone: Other DNA sequences from this sample encode an identical CDR3 as well. The V gene is TRBV28, the J gene TRBJ1-2; 8 bases match TRBD1. The CDR3 is made up of 13 amino acids. V was pared by 9 bases and J by 5 bases, with 8 bases of the junction left unmatched. CDR1 MDHEN and CDR2 SYDVKM come from the germline V gene. The CDR3 DNA reads TGTGCCAGTTCCCAGGGGGCGCGGTATGGCTACACCTTC. Encoded protein: CASSQGARYGYTF.

This sequence joins TRBV6-1 and TRBJ1-2; possible D gene TRBD1, 5 bases. Germline V gene sequence: CDR1 MNHNS, CDR2 SASEGT. The V end lost 4 bases, the J end lost 1 base, and 16 bases lay between the germline ends. The CDR3 length is 16 residues. Here the CDR3 DNA reads TGTGCCAGCAGTGGGGGCCCCCAGGGATATAACTATGGCTACACCTTC. Encoded protein: CASSGGPQGYNYGYTF.

The gene calls are TRBV20-1 and TRBJ1-1; a possible D gene is TRBD1 (5 bases). The CDR3 is 11 amino acids. Trimming pared 4 bases from V and 5 bases from J, leaving 8 bases between. In germline, CDR1 is DFQATT, CDR2 SNEGSKA (reference sequence). Written as DNA, the CDR3 is TGCAGTGCTACGTGGGGGACTGAAGCTTTCTTT. It is translated as CSATWGTEAFF.

The rearrangement uses TRBV5-5 and TRBJ1-6; TRBD1 might be the D (6 bases). The CDR3 runs 15 residues. Germline CDR1 reads SGHKS; CDR2 reads YYEKEE (reference sequence). The V end was cut by 4 bases, the J end by 7 bases, with 15 bases between. CDR3 sequence (DNA): TGTGCCAGCAGCCGGGTGGGGGCACGGAATTCACCCCTCCACTTT. Translating it yields CASSRVGARNSPLHF.

J is TRBJ1-6 and V is TRBV19; 9 nucleotides agree with TRBD1. The CDR3 is made up of 16 amino acids. Trimming at V came to 5 bases and at J to 7 bases, leaving 9 bases not matched to a gene. Germline V lookup: CDR1 LNHDA, CDR2 SQIVND (reference sequence). The CDR3: CASSPQGGQGNSPLHF. CDR3 nucleotide sequence: TGTGCCAGTAGTCCCCAGGGGGGACAGGGAAATTCACCCCTCCACTTT.

V and J are TRBV4-1 and TRBJ1-5; D is ambiguous. The CDR3 sequence is 13 residues long. Germline V gene sequence: CDR1 MGHRA, CDR2 YSYEKL. Between the trimmed V and J ends, which lost 2 bases and 5 bases, there was a span of 7 bases. The DNA of the CDR3 is TGCGCCAGCAGCCAAACTGGGGATCAGCCCCAGCATTTT. It is translated as CASSQTGDQPQHF.

Comments on this clone: Relative to the germline gene, one junction end is altered; a read error may explain this. The rearrangement uses TRBV7-7 and TRBJ1-4; TRBD1 matches 7 bases. The germline V gene has CDR1 SSHAT and CDR2 FNYEAQ (reference sequence). The CDR3 has 18 residues. CDR3 protein: CASSREEGAHHANEKLFF. The CDR3 nucleotides are TGTGCTAGCAGCCGGGAGGAGGGGGCACATCACGCTAATGAAAAACTGTTTTTT.

The genes are TRBV6-2 or TRBV6-3 and TRBJ2-2, with D uncertain. Trimming took 6 bases from V and 5 from J, leaving 13 bases between them. Germline V gene sequence: CDR1 MNHEY, CDR2 SVGEGT. There are 14 residues in the CDR3. As DNA, the CDR3 is TGTGCCAGCAGCCAAAGGACCGGGACCGGGGAGCTGTTTTTT. Protein product: CASSQRTGTGELFF.

The chain combines TRBV2 with TRBJ2-7; maybe TRBD1 (6 bases). Between the trimmed V and J ends, which lost 1 base and 4 bases, there was a span of 11 bases. In germline, CDR1 is SNHLY, CDR2 FYNNEI. The CDR3 has 14 residues. The CDR3 reads CASSEDRTAYEQYF. The CDR3 region has the DNA TGTGCCAGCAGTGAAGATAGGACAGCGTACGAGCAGTACTTC.

The gene calls are TRBV6-5 and TRBJ2-2; 8 nucleotides agree with TRBD1. The V segment lost 4 bases and the J segment 3 bases; nucleotides outside the gene matches: 7. The CDR3 contains 16 residues. The germline V gene encodes CDR1 MNHEY and CDR2 SVGAGI. The CDR3 bases are TGTGCCAGCAGTTCACGGACAGGGTGGGACACCGGGGAGCTGTTTTTT. Its protein product is CASSSRTGWDTGELFF.

The J gene is TRBJ2-7, the V gene TRBV7-2; D possibly uses TRBD1 or TRBD2 (6 bases each). Trimming shortened V by 1 base and J by 2 bases, and 9 bases separated the two germline ends. Germline CDR1 SGHTA, CDR2 FQGNSA. The CDR3 contains 14 residues. CDR3 in DNA: TGTGCCAGCAGCTTAGGGAGGGGGACCTACGAGCAGTACTTC. The encoded protein is CASSLGRGTYEQYF.

The CDR3 nucleotides are TGTGCCAGCAGCTTAAAAGGGGACAAGGTCTGGCCCCTCCACTTT. It translates to CASSLKGDKVWPLHF. The V gene is TRBV7-6, the J gene TRBJ1-6, with D perhaps matching TRBD1 (6 bases). The ends were cut back, 2 bases at V and 13 bases at J, with 18 bases in the middle. The length of the CDR3 is 15 residues. Germline CDR1 and CDR2: SGHVS and FNYEAQ.

This rearrangement joins TRBV28 to TRBJ1-6, with D uncertain. The CDR3 length is 11 residues. The V gene lost 2 bases and the J gene lost 11 bases, with 4 bases spanning the gap. Germline lookup yields CDR1 MDHEN and CDR2 SYDVKM. The CDR3: CASSLHPPLHF. CDR3 nucleotide sequence: TGTGCCAGCAGTTTACATCCACCCCTCCACTTT.

V gene TRBV5-1 combines with J gene TRBJ2-5, with TRBD1 matching over 8 bases. There are 16 residues in the CDR3. CDR1 and CDR2 (germline): SGHRS, YFSETQ. V lost 4 bases, J lost 4 bases, and 12 bases stayed unmatched. This chain's CDR3 is CASSPTGASVIETQYF. CDR3 nucleotide sequence: TGCGCCAGCAGCCCGACAGGGGCCTCCGTTATAGAGACCCAGTACTTC.

The chain couples TRBV10-3 to TRBJ1-5, with 8 bases that match TRBD1. The CDR3 sequence is 18 residues long. The germline V gene has CDR1 ENHRY and CDR2 SYGVKD. Trimming at V came to 4 bases and at J to 0 bases, leaving 11 bases not matched to a gene. CDR3 bases: TGTGCCATCAGTGGAGCGGCGGACAGGGCTTATAGCAATCAGCCCCAGCATTTT. This sequence encodes CAISGAADRAYSNQPQHF.

The chain employs TRBV2 and TRBJ1-2, with 9 bases lining up with TRBD1. Germline V gene data show CDR1 as SNHLY and CDR2 as FYNNEI. The CDR3 spans 15 residues. Germline trimming cut 4 bases from V and 8 bases from J; bases unmatched to any gene: 11. CDR3 residues: CASSGQGVLIGGYTF. The DNA for the CDR3 is TGTGCCAGCAGTGGACAGGGGGTCTTAATCGGGGGCTACACCTTC.

The CDR3 is CASSSLSTGSYYNRGTIYF. Here the CDR3 DNA reads TGTGCCAGCAGCTCTTTATCCACCGGGAGCTACTATAACCGGGGCACCATATATTTT. The J gene is TRBJ1-3, the V gene TRBV3-1 (or the pseudogene TRBV3-2); D not certain. Germline values: CDR1 LGHDT, CDR2 YNNKEL (reference sequence). The V and J ends lost 5 bases and 9 bases respectively, with 32 bases between them. The CDR3 extends over 19 amino acids.

The rearrangement joins TRBV6-2 or TRBV6-3 to TRBJ2-7; D gene uncertain. Germline CDR1 is MNHEY and CDR2 is SVGEGT. Between the trimmed V and J ends, which lost 2 bases and 2 bases, there was a span of 16 bases. There are 16 residues in the CDR3. CDR3 DNA sequence: TGTGCCAGCAGTTACGAGACCCCCCCAAGGCCCTACGAGCAGTACTTC. Translating it yields CASSYETPPRPYEQYF.

V is TRBV2 and J is TRBJ2-6; D is unresolved. This CDR3 region has 13 residues. Trimming removed 6 bases from V and 0 bases from J, with 3 bases in between. Germline V lookup: CDR1 SNHLY, CDR2 FYNNEI. The chain's CDR3 is CASRDSGANVLTF. The DNA for the CDR3 is TGTGCCAGCAGGGACTCTGGGGCCAACGTCCTGACTTTC.

The CDR3 region is CASSFGEGRKNTEAFF. The CDR3 region has the DNA TGTGCCAGCAGCTTCGGTGAAGGGCGGAAGAACACTGAAGCTTTCTTT. This sequence joins TRBV7-9 and TRBJ1-1; D is unresolved. Trimming took 3 bases from V and 1 from J, leaving 15 bases between them. CDR3 length: 16 amino acids. Germline-derived CDR1 and CDR2 are SEHNR and FQNEAQ (reference sequence). The full variable domain, with the rest looked up from reference TRBV7-9 and TRBJ1-1, is DTGVSQNPRHKITKRGQNVTFRCDPISEHNRLYWYRQTLGQGPEFLTYFQNEAQLEKSRLLSDRFSAERPKGSFSTLEIQRTEQGDSAMYLCASSFGEGRKNTEAFFGQGTRLTVV.